This T cell receptor (beta chain) was identified in a study of T-cell reconstitution after alpha-beta-depleted transplantation in children. Study-level points and caveats: About two months after transplant, alpha-beta T cells reportedly came from several hundred expanded graft clones. Hyperexpanded clones declined; after one year, newly produced T cells mostly supplied diversity.

The authors prepared the TCRbeta library with unique molecular identifiers. TCRdb ran MiXCR on the PCR reads and lists one entry per CDR3 protein. In the table there are hundreds of thousands of distinct CDR3 sequences, 10% to 15% of which are singletons. The germline V gene encodes CDR1 SGHRS and CDR2 YFSETQ. With 4 bases removed from V and 7 bases from J, the gap between germline ends came to 18 bases. The CDR3 loop spans 15 amino acids. Notes on this clonotype: The antigen remains undetermined.

The specimen was PBMCs, collected before TCRalphabeta/CD19-depleted stem cell transplant. The chain couples TRBV5-1 to TRBJ2-1; tentatively, D is TRBD1 (6 bases). The receptor was derived from a girl aged 2-10 years with congenital amegakaryocytic thrombocytopenia, due to receive a stem cell transplant. The CDR3 spells CASSPSGQGLNEQFF. Here the CDR3 DNA reads TGCGCCAGCAGCCCCTCGGGGCAGGGGTTAAATGAGCAGTTCTTC.